Following are 23 T cell receptor beta chains from one sample sequenced in a study of human T cells and chemical hapten exposure. TCRdb reprocessed the 5' RACE reads via MiXCR and lists one record per CDR3 protein. The sample contains about 140,000 distinct CDR3 sequences, roughly 4% of which appear only once. The starting material, unfractionated whole blood, was used for total RNA extraction. The source of these receptors is a female donor in good health.

The V call is TRBV28, the J call TRBJ1-1; TRBD1 is a possible D gene (6 bases). With 5 bases removed from V and 0 bases from J, the gap between germline ends came to 13 bases. The CDR3 has 15 residues. Germline CDR1 reads MDHEN; CDR2 reads SYDVKM. The CDR3 sequence: CASSRRQAVNTEAFF. In nucleotides, the CDR3 is TGTGCCAGCAGTCGAAGACAGGCAGTGAACACTGAAGCTTTCTTT.

This clonotype was seen many times. The V gene is TRBV11-3, the J gene TRBJ1-1; no definite D call. Germline V CDR1 and CDR2: SGHNT, YENEEA. The CDR3 contains 13 residues. The V end was cut by 2 bases, the J end by 2 bases, with 6 bases between. The CDR3 region has the DNA TGTGCCAGCAGCTTATTCCCAAACACTGAAGCTTTCTTT. Its protein product is CASSLFPNTEAFF.

This clonotype was seen many times. This chain uses TRBV20-1 with TRBJ2-5; D is unclear. CDR1 is DFQATT, CDR2 SNEGSKA, per germline (reference sequence). The CDR3 extends over 13 amino acids. V was trimmed by 3 bases and J by 2 bases, leaving 10 bases between them. The CDR3 region has the DNA TGCAGTGCTAGGGACCCGTGGCAAGAGACCCAGTACTTC. Translated: CSARDPWQETQYF.

This clonotype was detected only a few times. The chain uses TRBV29-1 and TRBJ2-6, with D possibly being TRBD2 (7 bases). V dropped 1 base and J dropped 0 bases, with 13 bases sitting between them. The CDR3 spans 17 residues. CDR1 and CDR2 (germline): SQVTM, ANQGSEA. In nucleotides, the CDR3 is TGCAGCGTTGAAGCCTCGGGGGGCAACTCTGGGGCCAACGTCCTGACTTTC. Amino acid sequence: CSVEASGGNSGANVLTF.

V usage is TRBV18 and J usage is TRBJ2-1; D remains unclear. CDR3 length equals 13 residues. Trimming left V 1 base short and J 8 bases short, with 9 bases between. CDR1 and CDR2 (germline): KGHSH, LQKENI. DNA for the CDR3: TGTGCCAGCTCACCACAGGGTCGGGATGAGCAGTTCTTC. Encoded protein: CASSPQGRDEQFF.

This clonotype was counted ten times or more. The CDR3 spells CATRQGIGDTQYF. The CDR3 DNA sequence: TGTGCCACCCGACAGGGGATAGGAGATACGCAGTATTTT. This rearrangement joins TRBV10-3 to TRBJ2-3, with 8 bases lining up with TRBD1. This CDR3 spans 13 amino acids. The V and J ends lost 10 bases and 5 bases, in that order; junction bases with no gene match: 8. Germline values: CDR1 ENHRY, CDR2 SYGVKD.

This clonotype appeared many times. This sequence joins TRBV9 and TRBJ2-7; D tentatively fits TRBD1 or TRBD2 (6 bases each). This CDR3 comprises 14 residues. CDR1 and CDR2 (germline): SGDLS, YYNGEE. Trimming removed 3 bases at V and 3 bases at J, with 13 bases between. CDR3 in DNA: TGTGCCAGCAGCGCCGAGAAGGGGGGCTACGAGCAGTACTTC. It yields the protein CASSAEKGGYEQYF.

This clonotype has ten or more counts. J is TRBJ1-6 and V is TRBV28, with TRBD1 matching 9 bases. The CDR3 has 14 residues. Germline V gene data show CDR1 as MDHEN and CDR2 as SYDVKM. The junction had 4 bases not matched to a gene; V was cut back by 4 bases and J by 9 bases. CDR3 DNA: TGTGCCAGCAGTTGGGACAGGGAGGGTTCACCCCTCCACTTT. Its protein is CASSWDREGSPLHF. Looking up the rest from reference TRBV28 and TRBJ1-6 gives the full variable domain: DVKVTQSSRYLVKRTGEKVFLECVQDMDHENMFWYRQDPGLGLRLIYFSYDVKMKEKGDIPEGYSVSREKKERFSLILESASTNQTSMYLCASSWDREGSPLHFGNGTRLTVT.

In its sample, this clonotype was seen many times. J is TRBJ2-7 and V is TRBV18; D is ambiguous. Looked up from germline, CDR1 is KGHSH and CDR2 is LQKENI. The CDR3 loop spans 14 amino acids. Trimming stripped 3 bases from V and 3 bases from J, with 12 bases between. The CDR3 DNA is TGTGCCAGCTCACCCCCCGCGAGGAGCTACGAGCAGTACTTC. Protein: CASSPPARSYEQYF. The full variable domain, with the rest looked up from reference TRBV18 and TRBJ2-7, is NAGVMQNPRHLVRRRGQEARLRCSPMKGHSHVYWYRQLPEEGLKFMVYLQKENIIDESGMPKERFSAEFPKEGPSILRIQQVVRGDSAAYFCASSPPARSYEQYFGPGTRLTVT.

This clonotype was recorded many times. This chain joins TRBV9 and TRBJ1-2; 11 positions match TRBD1. Germline lookup yields CDR1 SGDLS and CDR2 YYNGEE. Trimming removed 6 bases from V and 1 base from J; junction bases left unmatched: 14. The CDR3 spans 18 residues. The DNA for the CDR3 is TGTGCCAGCACCCCAACCGGGACAGGGGGTTCCCGTAACTATGGCTACACCTTC. It is translated as CASTPTGTGGSRNYGYTF.

This clonotype was counted many times. The chain links TRBV6-1 to TRBJ1-5; 9 positions agree with TRBD1. Per the germline V gene, CDR1 is MNHNS and CDR2 is SASEGT. This CDR3 has 17 amino acids. V trimming: 6 bases; J trimming: 0 bases; junction bases outside the gene matches: 9. The CDR3 protein is CASRRDRARDSNQPQHF. DNA of the CDR3: TGTGCCAGCAGAAGGGACAGGGCTCGAGATAGCAATCAGCCCCAGCATTTT.

This clonotype was detected ten times or more. This chain links TRBV2 with TRBJ2-7, with TRBD2 matching over 8 bases. Trimming removed 6 bases from V and 1 base from J; junction bases left unmatched: 8. The CDR3 consists of 15 residues. CDR1 and CDR2 from the germline V gene are SNHLY and FYNNEI. The CDR3 loop is CASRRDAGGSYEQYF. The CDR3 DNA sequence: TGTGCCAGCAGGCGGGACGCGGGGGGTTCCTACGAGCAGTACTTC. Full variable domain (remainder filled in from reference TRBV2 and TRBJ2-7): EPEVTQTPSHQVTQMGQEVILRCVPISNHLYFYWYRQILGQKVEFLVSFYNNEISEKSEIFDDQFSVERPDGSNFTLKIRSTKLEDSAMYFCASRRDAGGSYEQYFGPGTRLTVT.

This clonotype was counted at least ten times. This chain uses TRBV2 with TRBJ1-1; possible D gene TRBD1, 6 bases. This CDR3 spans 15 amino acids. The germline V gene has CDR1 SNHLY and CDR2 FYNNEI. V was clipped by 5 bases and J by 3 bases, with 16 bases between them. The CDR3 coding sequence is TGTGCCAGCAGTCCTTTAGGACAGAGTCACACTGAAGCTTTCTTT. Protein sequence: CASSPLGQSHTEAFF. The variable domain in full, with the rest retrieved from reference TRBV2 and TRBJ1-1, is EPEVTQTPSHQVTQMGQEVILRCVPISNHLYFYWYRQILGQKVEFLVSFYNNEISEKSEIFDDQFSVERPDGSNFTLKIRSTKLEDSAMYFCASSPLGQSHTEAFFGQGTRLTVV.

This clonotype has ten or more counts. V usage is TRBV2 and J usage is TRBJ2-1, with TRBD1 identical over 7 bases. The germline V gene has CDR1 SNHLY and CDR2 FYNNEI. The CDR3 runs to 14 residues. Trimming cost V 4 bases and J 8 bases; bases outside gene matches: 8. CDR3 in amino acids: CASSGRQGRDEQFF. The DNA for the CDR3 is TGTGCCAGCAGTGGGAGACAGGGACGAGATGAGCAGTTCTTC.

In its sample, this clonotype was seen many times. The chain employs TRBV18 and TRBJ1-5, with D tentatively TRBD1 (6 bases). The CDR3 length is 13 residues. Germline V gives CDR1 KGHSH, CDR2 LQKENI. Trimming removed 1 base at V and 8 bases at J, with 9 bases between. The CDR3 reads CASSPRQAEPQHF. CDR3 coding DNA: TGTGCCAGCTCACCACGACAGGCGGAGCCCCAGCATTTT.

This clonotype occurred many times. The chain is built from TRBV19 and TRBJ2-5; 7 positions match TRBD2. V lost 4 bases to trimming and J lost 7 bases; unmatched junction nucleotides: 6. The CDR3 is made up of 13 amino acids. CDR1 LNHDA and CDR2 SQIVND come from the germline V gene (reference sequence). CDR3 coding DNA: TGTGCCAGTAGTAACGCCTGGGGGGGGACCCAGTACTTC. Protein sequence: CASSNAWGGTQYF. The entire variable domain, with the rest obtained from reference TRBV19 and TRBJ2-5, is as follows: DGGITQSPKYLFRKEGQNVTLSCEQNLNHDAMYWYRQDPGQGLRLIYYSQIVNDFQKGDIAEGYSVSREKKESFPLTVTSAQKNPTAFYLCASSNAWGGTQYFGPGTRLLVL.

The chain combines TRBV6-5 with TRBJ2-5, with a tentative D call TRBD1 (6 bases). V dropped 8 bases and J dropped 1 base, with 17 bases sitting between them. This CDR3 contains 15 residues. Germline values: CDR1 MNHEY, CDR2 SVGAGI. For the CDR3, the DNA is TGTGCCAGCTCAGATACGCGCAGGGGCCAAGAGACCCAGTACTTC. Protein sequence: CASSDTRRGQETQYF.

This clonotype was counted only a few times. The chain joins TRBV20-1 to TRBJ1-6; D may be TRBD1 (6 bases). V lost 0 bases, J lost 6 bases, and 15 bases lay in between. This CDR3 region has 16 residues. Per the germline V gene, CDR1 is DFQATT and CDR2 is SNEGSKA (reference sequence). CDR3 amino acids: CSARDPRGARNSPLHF. CDR3 bases: TGCAGTGCTAGAGACCCGAGGGGGGCTCGTAATTCACCCCTCCACTTT.

The sample holds a few counts of this clonotype. This chain joins TRBV2 and TRBJ1-5, with 7 bases matching TRBD1. The ends lost 6 bases at V and 3 bases at J; junction bases unmatched: 8. Germline-derived CDR1 and CDR2 are SNHLY and FYNNEI. The CDR3 is 15 amino acids. The CDR3 loop reads CASRGAGQANQPQHF. The CDR3 DNA follows: TGTGCCAGCAGGGGGGCCGGACAGGCCAATCAGCCCCAGCATTTT.

This clonotype was found many times. The rearrangement uses TRBV7-9 and TRBJ2-3; tentatively, D is TRBD1 (5 bases). There are 13 residues in the CDR3. In germline, CDR1 is SEHNR, CDR2 FQNEAQ (reference sequence). Trimming stripped 6 bases from V and 2 bases from J, with 9 bases between. The CDR3 protein is CASRGLNTDTQYF. The CDR3 region has the DNA TGTGCCAGCAGGGGGCTAAACACAGATACGCAGTATTTT.

In this sample, this clonotype turned up many times. The rearrangement uses TRBV10-3 and TRBJ2-7; the D gene is possibly TRBD1 (5 bases). Trimming took off 2 bases at V and 2 bases at J, with 10 bases between the two ends. The germline V gene encodes CDR1 ENHRY and CDR2 SYGVKD. The CDR3 is 14 amino acids. CDR3 sequence (DNA): TGTGCCATCAGTGAGAGTGACAGCCCCTACGAGCAGTACTTC. This gives the protein CAISESDSPYEQYF.

This clonotype was seen repeatedly, ten times or more. The chain is built from TRBV20-1 and TRBJ1-6; D unresolved. Trimming left V 1 base short and J 8 bases short, with 12 bases between. The V gene's germline CDR1 is DFQATT and CDR2 SNEGSKA (reference sequence). The CDR3 length is 14 residues. In DNA, the CDR3 is TGCAGTGCTAGAGGGGAAGGGCCTTATTCACCCCTCCACTTT. It encodes CSARGEGPYSPLHF.

This clonotype was counted at least ten times. The chain couples TRBV6-5 to TRBJ2-3; 8 nucleotides line up with TRBD2. CDR3 size: 17 residues. V gave up 6 bases and J gave up 0 bases; unmatched junction bases: 11. Germline lookup yields CDR1 MNHEY and CDR2 SVGAGI. The CDR3: CASRTLLRGESTDTQYF. As DNA, the CDR3 is TGTGCCAGCAGAACCCTCTTGCGGGGGGAGAGCACAGATACGCAGTATTTT.